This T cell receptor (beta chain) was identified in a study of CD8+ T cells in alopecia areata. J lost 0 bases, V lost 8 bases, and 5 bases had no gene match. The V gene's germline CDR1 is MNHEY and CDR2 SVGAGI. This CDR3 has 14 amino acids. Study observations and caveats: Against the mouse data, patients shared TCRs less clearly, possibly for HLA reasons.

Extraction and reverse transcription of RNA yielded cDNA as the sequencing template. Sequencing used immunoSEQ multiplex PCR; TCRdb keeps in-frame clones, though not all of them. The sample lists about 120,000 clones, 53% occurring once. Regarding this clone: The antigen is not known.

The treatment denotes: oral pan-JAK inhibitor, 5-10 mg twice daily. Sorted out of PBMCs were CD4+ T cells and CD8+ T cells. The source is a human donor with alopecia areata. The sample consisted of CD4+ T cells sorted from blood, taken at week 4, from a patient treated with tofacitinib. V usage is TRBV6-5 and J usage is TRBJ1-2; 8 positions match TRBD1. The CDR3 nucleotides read TGTGCCAGCCTAGGGACAGGCACTAACTATGGCTACACCTTC. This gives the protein CASLGTGTNYGYTF.